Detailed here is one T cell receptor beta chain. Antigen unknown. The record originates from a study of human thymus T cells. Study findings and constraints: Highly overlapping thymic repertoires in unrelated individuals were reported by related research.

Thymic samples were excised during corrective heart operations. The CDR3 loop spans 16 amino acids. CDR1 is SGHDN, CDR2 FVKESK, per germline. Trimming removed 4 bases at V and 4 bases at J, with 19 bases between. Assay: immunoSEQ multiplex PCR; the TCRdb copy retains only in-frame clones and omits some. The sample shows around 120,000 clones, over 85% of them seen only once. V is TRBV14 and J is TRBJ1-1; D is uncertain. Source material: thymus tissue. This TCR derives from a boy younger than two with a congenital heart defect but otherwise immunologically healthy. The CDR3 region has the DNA TGTGCCAGCAGCCCCGTAGGTACCGAGGGAAGCACTGAAGCTTTCTTT. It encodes CASSPVGTEGSTEAFF.